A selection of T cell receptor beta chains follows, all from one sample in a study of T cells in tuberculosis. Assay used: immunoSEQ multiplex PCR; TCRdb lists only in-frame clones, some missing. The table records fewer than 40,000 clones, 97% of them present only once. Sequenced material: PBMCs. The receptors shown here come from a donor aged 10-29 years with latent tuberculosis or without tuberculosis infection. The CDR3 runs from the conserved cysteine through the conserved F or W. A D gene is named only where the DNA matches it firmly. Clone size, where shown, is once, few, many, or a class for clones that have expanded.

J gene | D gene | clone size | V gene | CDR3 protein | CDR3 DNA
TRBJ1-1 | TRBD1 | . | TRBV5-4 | CASSLWGQGDRNTEAFF | TGTGCCAGCAGCTTATGGGGACAGGGGGATCGGAACACTGAAGCTTTCTTT
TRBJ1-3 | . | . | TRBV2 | CASRPGRNTIYF | TGTGCCAGCAGGCCGGGGAGAAACACCATATATTTT
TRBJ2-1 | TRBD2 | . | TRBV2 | CASSESRPSGGLLIGNEQFF | TGTGCCAGCAGTGAATCTAGGCCTAGCGGGGGCCTACTTATTGGCAATGAGCAGTTCTTC
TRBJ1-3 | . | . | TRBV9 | CASSVAWGSGNTIYF | TGTGCCAGCAGCGTAGCATGGGGCTCAGGAAACACCATATATTTT
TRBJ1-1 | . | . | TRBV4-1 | CASSQDIRTENTEAFF | TGCGCCAGCAGCCAAGATATTAGGACAGAGAACACTGAAGCTTTCTTT
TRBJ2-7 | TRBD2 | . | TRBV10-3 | CAISEGSGRPPAEQYF | TGTGCCATCAGTGAAGGTAGCGGGAGGCCCCCGGCCGAGCAGTACTTC
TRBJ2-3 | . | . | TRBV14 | CASSQEWSGTQYF | TGTGCCAGCAGCCAAGAGTGGAGCGGTACGCAGTATTTT
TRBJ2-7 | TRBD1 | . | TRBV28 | CASSQGQGGHEQYF | TGTGCCAGCAGTCAGGGACAGGGTGGCCACGAGCAGTACTTC
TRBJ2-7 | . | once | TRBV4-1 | CASSQVHPSRSYEQYF | TGCGCCAGCAGCCAAGTGCACCCTAGCAGATCCTACGAGCAGTACTTC
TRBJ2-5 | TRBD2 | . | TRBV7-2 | CASSFSGLAGRIGTQYF | TGTGCCAGCAGCTTTAGCGGACTAGCGGGGCGCATCGGGACCCAGTACTTC
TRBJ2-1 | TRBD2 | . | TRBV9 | CASSATSRSYNEQFF | TGTGCCAGCAGCGCGACTAGCCGTTCCTACAATGAGCAGTTCTTC
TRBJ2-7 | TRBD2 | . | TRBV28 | CASSLRVQREYEQYF | TGTGCCAGCAGTTTAAGAGTGCAGCGGGAGTACGAGCAGTACTTC
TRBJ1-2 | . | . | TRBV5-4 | CASSLWREVYGYTF | TGTGCCAGTAGCTTGTGGAGGGAGGTCTATGGCTACACCTTC
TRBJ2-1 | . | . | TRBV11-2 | CASSLERTPYNEQFF | TGTGCCAGCAGCTTAGAGCGGACTCCTTACAATGAGCAGTTCTTC
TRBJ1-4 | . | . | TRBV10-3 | CAISNSEGNEKLFF | TGTGCCATCAGCAACTCGGAGGGTAATGAAAAACTGTTTTTT
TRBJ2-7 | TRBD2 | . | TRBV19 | CASSPSGSFYEQYF | TGTGCCAGTAGTCCTAGCGGGAGTTTCTACGAGCAGTACTTC
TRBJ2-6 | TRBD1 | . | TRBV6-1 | CASSEIRGTGEGGANVLTF | TGTGCCAGCAGTGAAATTCGGGGGACAGGGGAAGGTGGGGCCAACGTCCTGACTTTC
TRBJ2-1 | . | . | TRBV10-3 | CAISSKEAALF | TGTGCCATCAGTTCTAAGGAGGCCGCGCTCTTC
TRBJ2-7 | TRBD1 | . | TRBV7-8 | CASSEAPGQGSPYEQYF | TGTGCCAGCAGCGAGGCCCCGGGACAGGGTAGTCCCTACGAGCAGTACTTC
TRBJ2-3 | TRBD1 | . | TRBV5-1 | CASSEDRVTDTQYF | TGCGCCAGCAGCGAGGACAGGGTGACAGATACGCAGTATTTT
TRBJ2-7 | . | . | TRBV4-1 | CASSDRPQGGYEQYF | TGCGCCAGCAGCGATAGGCCTCAAGGCGGCTACGAGCAGTACTTC
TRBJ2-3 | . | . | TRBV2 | CAGGVGTATDTQYF | TGTGCGGGAGGAGTGGGGACAGCGACAGATACGCAGTATTTT
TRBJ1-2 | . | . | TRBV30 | CAWSVQFLRGYTF | TGTGCCTGGAGTGTCCAGTTCCTGAGGGGCTACACCTTC
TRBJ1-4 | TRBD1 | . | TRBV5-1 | CASSGTTGGGTNEKLFF | TGCGCCAGCAGCGGCACGACAGGGGGCGGAACTAATGAAAAACTGTTTTTT
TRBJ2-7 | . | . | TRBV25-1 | CASSETTGTGPFYEQYF | TGTGCCAGCAGTGAGACGACCGGGACTGGGCCCTTCTACGAGCAGTACTTC
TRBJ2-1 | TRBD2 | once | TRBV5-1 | CASRLAGGSYNEQFF | TGCGCCAGCAGGCTAGCGGGAGGCTCCTACAATGAGCAGTTCTTC
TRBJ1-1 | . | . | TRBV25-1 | CASSEQEMNTEAFF | TGTGCCAGCAGTGAGCAAGAGATGAACACTGAAGCTTTCTTT
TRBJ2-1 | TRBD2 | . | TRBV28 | CASSLFRLAGGNTLF | TGTGCCAGCAGTTTATTCAGACTAGCGGGGGGCAATACGCTCTTC
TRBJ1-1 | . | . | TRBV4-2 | CASSQAPRRMNTEAFF | TGTGCCAGCAGCCAAGCCCCCCGGAGAATGAACACTGAAGCTTTCTTT
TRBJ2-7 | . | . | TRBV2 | CASSAYEQYF | TGTGCCAGCAGTGCATACGAGCAGTACTTC
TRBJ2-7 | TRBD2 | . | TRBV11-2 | CASSPTSGSSYEQYF | TGTGCCAGCAGCCCGACTAGCGGGAGCTCCTACGAGCAGTACTTC
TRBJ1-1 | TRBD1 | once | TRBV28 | CASSLRSPRTGEAFF | TGTGCCAGCAGTTTGCGGAGCCCGCGGACAGGTGAAGCTTTCTTT
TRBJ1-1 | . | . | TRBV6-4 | CASSDRLGEAFF | TGTGCCAGCAGTGATAGACTGGGTGAAGCTTTCTTT
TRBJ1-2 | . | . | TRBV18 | CASSPRSGNYGYTF | TGTGCCAGCTCACCACGTTCCGGGAACTATGGCTACACCTTC
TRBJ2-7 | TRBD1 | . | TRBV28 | CASSQIGTANYEQYF | TGTGCCAGCAGCCAGATCGGGACAGCCAACTACGAGCAGTACTTC